The 26 T cell receptor beta chains given below trace back to one sample, sequenced in a study of response to subunit inactivated influenza vaccine. TCRdb fed the RT-PCR reads into MiXCR, producing one record per CDR3 protein. The sample yields roughly 670,000 distinct CDR3 sequences, less than 15% seen once. The sequences come from PBMCs from blood, collected 14 to 15 days before vaccination. These receptors were obtained from a man aged 50 or older who received an inactivated influenza vaccine.

The chain is built from TRBV28 and TRBJ1-5; D not resolved. The length of the CDR3 is 18 residues. Germline loops: CDR1 MDHEN, CDR2 SYDVKM. The V and J ends lost 6 bases and 0 bases respectively, with 21 bases between them. CDR3 nucleotide sequence: TGTGCCAGCAGGCCCCGCGAGGGTTGCAGCTTTAGCAATCAGCCCCAGCATTTT. As protein: CASRPREGCSFSNQPQHF.

The chain is built from TRBV10-3 and TRBJ2-1, with 13 nucleotides matching TRBD2. V shed 6 bases and J 7 bases; nucleotides not matched to a gene: 6. There are 15 residues in the CDR3. Germline assignment: CDR1 ENHRY and CDR2 SYGVKD. The CDR3 region has the DNA TGTGCCATCAGACAACTAGCGGGAGGGGTGAATGAGCAGTTCTTC. Protein: CAIRQLAGGVNEQFF.

The V gene is TRBV5-1, the J gene TRBJ2-3, with D perhaps matching TRBD2 (6 bases). CDR3 length: 14 amino acids. Germline V lookup: CDR1 SGHRS, CDR2 YFSETQ. V was trimmed by 4 bases and J by 2 bases, leaving 11 bases between them. CDR3 sequence: CASSPGTYTDTQYF. The DNA for the CDR3 is TGCGCCAGCAGCCCAGGGACTTACACAGATACGCAGTATTTT.

This clonotype has only a few counts. V is TRBV20-1 and J is TRBJ2-7, with 10 bases that match TRBD1. The CDR3 is 13 amino acids. Trimming cost V 5 bases and J 4 bases; bases outside gene matches: 5. Per the germline V gene, CDR1 is DFQATT and CDR2 is SNEGSKA (reference sequence). The CDR3 nucleotides read TGCAGTGCTCCCGGGACAGGGGAATACGAGCAGTACTTC. Translated: CSAPGTGEYEQYF.

V usage is TRBV3-1 and J usage is TRBJ2-1; D not certain. The V end was cut by 0 bases, the J end by 4 bases, with 10 bases between. Germline-derived CDR1 and CDR2 are LGHDT and YNNKEL (reference sequence). This CDR3 spans 15 amino acids. The CDR3 nucleotides read TGTGCCAGCAGCCAAGATCGAAGCGTTTACAATGAGCAGTTCTTC. Protein product: CASSQDRSVYNEQFF.

The chain uses TRBV18 and TRBJ2-1; 10 bases agree with TRBD1. Germline V lookup: CDR1 KGHSH, CDR2 LQKENI. The CDR3 runs 16 residues. Germline trimming cut 4 bases from V and 4 bases from J; bases unmatched to any gene: 7. DNA of the CDR3: TGTGCCAGCTCACAAAGACAGGGGGCGTCGTACAATGAGCAGTTCTTC. It encodes CASSQRQGASYNEQFF.

There are a few counts of this clonotype. A junction boundary mismatches the germline segment, possibly from a read error. The chain combines TRBV7-6 with TRBJ2-2, with D possibly TRBD2 on 6 matching bases. Germline V CDR1 and CDR2: SGHVS, FNYEAQ. There are 15 residues in the CDR3. The CDR3 DNA sequence: TGTGCCAGTAAAAGAGGAGGGGCGAAAACCGGGGAGCTGTTTTTT. Residues: CASKRGGAKTGELFF.

This clonotype was seen just once. J is TRBJ2-3 and V is TRBV28; 8 bases fit TRBD2. Germline V gene data show CDR1 as MDHEN and CDR2 as SYDVKM. After removal of 7 bases from V and 4 bases from J, the junction contained 10 bases not matched to a gene. This CDR3 is 15 amino acids long. The CDR3 loop reads CASTVSGGTPDTQYF. DNA for the CDR3: TGTGCCAGCACCGTTTCGGGAGGGACGCCAGATACGCAGTATTTT.

This clonotype was recorded a few times. The V gene is TRBV5-1, the J gene TRBJ2-7; tentatively, D is TRBD1 (6 bases). Germline assignment: CDR1 SGHRS and CDR2 YFSETQ. The V end was cut by 0 bases, the J end by 7 bases, with 14 bases between. The CDR3 has 14 residues. For the CDR3, the DNA is TGCGCCAGCAGCTTGGGAATGGGGGCGAGAGAGCAGTACTTC. This sequence encodes CASSLGMGAREQYF.

The genes are TRBV15 and TRBJ2-1; 8 bases align to TRBD2. This CDR3 comprises 16 residues. Germline V gene sequence: CDR1 LNHNV, CDR2 YYDKDF (reference sequence). V shed 2 bases, J shed 5 bases, and the junction held 8 bases outside the gene matches. The CDR3 sequence: CATSRLTSGLNNEQFF. The CDR3 DNA reads TGTGCCACCAGCAGACTAACTAGCGGACTAAACAATGAGCAGTTCTTC. The full variable domain, with the rest looked up from reference TRBV15 and TRBJ2-1, is DAMVIQNPRYQVTQFGKPVTLSCSQTLNHNVMYWYQQKSSQAPKLLFHYYDKDFNNEADTPDNFQSRRPNTSFCFLDIRSPGLGDTAMYLCATSRLTSGLNNEQFFGPGTRLTVL.

The chain recombines TRBV6-2 or TRBV6-3 with TRBJ2-7, with D possibly matching TRBD2 (6 bases). V shed 5 bases and J shed 1 base, with 12 bases lying between them. Looked up from germline, CDR1 is MNHEY and CDR2 is SVGEGT. CDR3 length: 14 amino acids. This CDR3 is CASSREDVSYEQYF. The CDR3 region has the DNA TGTGCCAGCAGTAGGGAGGATGTTTCCTACGAGCAGTACTTC.

This clonotype was seen a few times. The CDR3 loop reads CASSYMGLNNEQFF. The CDR3, as DNA: TGTGCCAGCAGTTACATGGGACTTAACAATGAGCAGTTCTTC. The chain recombines TRBV6-2 or TRBV6-3 with TRBJ2-1; a weak D match, TRBD2 (6 bases). This CDR3 spans 14 amino acids. Trimming stripped 2 bases from V and 5 bases from J, with 10 bases between. Germline CDR1 reads MNHEY; CDR2 reads SVGEGT.

The chain joins TRBV5-6 to TRBJ2-3; D unresolved. Trimming removed 7 bases at V and 0 bases at J, with 9 bases between. CDR3 size: 13 residues. Germline values: CDR1 SGHDT, CDR2 YYEEEE. CDR3 bases: TGTGCCAGCCACGCCACTAGCACAGATACGCAGTATTTT. Its protein product is CASHATSTDTQYF. The whole variable domain, remainder taken from reference TRBV5-6 and TRBJ2-3, is DAGVTQSPTHLIKTRGQQVTLRCSPKSGHDTVSWYQQALGQGPQFIFQYYEEEERQRGNFPDRFSGHQFPNYSSELNVNALLLGDSALYLCASHATSTDTQYFGPGTRLTVL.

This clonotype has only a few counts. This rearrangement joins TRBV10-2 to TRBJ2-2, with 8 bases lining up with TRBD1. Germline V gives CDR1 WSHSY, CDR2 SAAADI. The junction had 7 bases not matched to a gene; V was cut back by 6 bases and J by 7 bases. The CDR3 is made up of 14 amino acids. CDR3: CASRRDRGVGELFF. CDR3 nucleotides: TGCGCCAGCAGAAGAGACAGGGGAGTCGGGGAGCTGTTTTTT.

The chain recombines TRBV7-6 with TRBJ2-2; D is undetermined. The germline CDR1 and CDR2 sequences are SGHVS and FNYEAQ. Trimming left V 4 bases short and J 8 bases short, with 14 bases between. This CDR3 is 14 amino acids long. In DNA, the CDR3 is TGTGCCAGCAGCTCGACGCCCATAACTGGGGAGCTGTTTTTT. It codes for CASSSTPITGELFF.

V gene TRBV28 combines with J gene TRBJ1-2; possibly TRBD1 for D (5 bases). The germline gives CDR1 MDHEN, CDR2 SYDVKM. Trimming took off 6 bases at V and 4 bases at J, with 15 bases between the two ends. The CDR3 consists of 14 residues. As DNA, the CDR3 is TGTGCCAGCAGGACCTCGGGGGATGGCTATGGCTACACCTTC. It translates to CASRTSGDGYGYTF.

This chain connects TRBV11-3 to TRBJ2-5, with TRBD1 matching 10 bases. J gave up 7 bases and V 4 bases, and 3 bases lay outside the gene matches. Germline V gene data show CDR1 as SGHNT and CDR2 as YENEEA. The CDR3 runs to 13 residues. The CDR3 here is CASSSGDRGTQYF. CDR3 DNA sequence: TGTGCCAGCAGCTCCGGGGACAGGGGGACCCAGTACTTC.

This rearrangement joins TRBV4-3 to TRBJ1-4; tentatively, D is TRBD1 (6 bases). Trimming shortened V by 4 bases and J by 1 base, and 10 bases separated the two germline ends. The CDR3 spans 15 residues. The germline gives CDR1 LGHNA, CDR2 YSLEER. This chain's CDR3 is CASSRPQGTNEKLFF. The CDR3, as DNA: TGCGCCAGCAGCCGCCCACAGGGAACTAATGAAAAACTGTTTTTT.

The J gene is TRBJ2-1, the V gene TRBV11-1; 11 nucleotides agree with TRBD1. The CDR3 has 20 amino acids. V lost 5 bases and J lost 1; bases outside the gene matches: 16. In germline, CDR1 is SGHAT, CDR2 FQDESV (reference sequence). CDR3 residues: CASSQPLGQGVSRSYNEQFF. The CDR3 DNA reads TGTGCCAGCAGCCAACCACTGGGACAGGGGGTATCTAGGTCCTACAATGAGCAGTTCTTC.

V usage is TRBV29-1 and J usage is TRBJ2-5, with D maybe TRBD1 (6 bases). Trimming left V 7 bases short and J 4 bases short, with 13 bases between. Germline CDR1 is SQVTM and CDR2 is ANQGSEA. The length of the CDR3 is 12 residues. The CDR3 DNA follows: TGCAGCGCCCAACAGGGAACAGAGACCCAGTACTTC. It codes for CSAQQGTETQYF.

The sample holds a few counts of this clonotype. This chain links TRBV5-1 with TRBJ2-6; D is unresolved. Per germline, CDR1 SGHRS and CDR2 YFSETQ. V lost 7 bases and J 0 bases, leaving 11 bases between the germline ends. The CDR3 has 15 residues. CDR3 residues: CASGSFLSGANVLTF. The DNA of the CDR3 is TGCGCCAGCGGATCTTTTCTCTCTGGGGCCAACGTCCTGACTTTC.

This sequence joins TRBV3-1 and TRBJ2-1; 8 positions agree with TRBD2. Germline V gives CDR1 LGHDT, CDR2 YNNKEL (reference sequence). The CDR3 contains 13 residues. The V gene end was trimmed by 4 bases and the J gene end by 7 bases; junction bases not matched to a gene: 3. CDR3 nucleotide sequence: TGTGCCAGCAGCCCCCGCGGGGGGAATGAGCAGTTCTTC. As protein: CASSPRGGNEQFF.

The chain uses TRBV28 and TRBJ2-3; D uncertain. Germline CDR1 MDHEN, CDR2 SYDVKM. V dropped 4 bases and J dropped 0 bases, with 8 bases sitting between them. The CDR3 is made up of 14 amino acids. The CDR3 bases are TGTGCCAGCAGTTGGGTGGGGAGCACAGATACGCAGTATTTT. This encodes CASSWVGSTDTQYF.

This clonotype was seen repeatedly, ten times or more. The J gene is TRBJ1-3, the V gene TRBV11-2; D remains ambiguous. The CDR3 sequence is 16 residues long. Germline V gene data show CDR1 as SGHAT and CDR2 as FQNNGV. V was pared by 0 bases and J by 1 base, with 10 bases between. The CDR3 sequence: CASSLEGYLSGNTIYF. The CDR3, as DNA: TGTGCCAGCAGCTTAGAAGGTTACCTTTCTGGAAACACCATATATTTT.

This clonotype appeared a few times. The V and J genes are TRBV6-1 and TRBJ2-7; D perhaps matches TRBD1 (6 bases). V lost 4 bases and J lost 2, with 12 bases in between. Germline V gene lookup returns CDR1 MNHNS and CDR2 SASEGT. This CDR3 has 14 residues. The CDR3 DNA follows: TGTGCCAGCAGTGTTACAGGGCTCACCTACGAGCAGTACTTC. Its translation: CASSVTGLTYEQYF.

Comment on this clonotype: An end of the junction differs from the germline gene, which may be a read error. This chain joins TRBV24-1 and TRBJ2-7; D is perhaps TRBD1 (6 bases). From germline, CDR1 is KGHDR and CDR2 SFDVKD. The CDR3 is 12 amino acids. CDR3 bases: TGTACCACCAGGGACAACTCCTACGAGCAGTACTTC. Translating it yields CTTRDNSYEQYF.